This T cell receptor (beta chain) was identified in a study of T cells after yellow fever vaccination (dated by TCRdb to the late 2010s). Regarding the complete study: Libraries from fractions with low cell numbers were prepared with the SMART-Seq v4 Ultra Low Input RNA kit. To follow T-cell clones before and after primary and booster YFV17D yellow fever vaccination, bulk TCR alpha and beta repertoires were sequenced over time. The cohort comprised two healthy male donors, one aged 18 to 29 and one aged 30 to 40 years. Blood was drawn at multiple timepoints before and after primary and secondary immunization, with bulk PBMC replicates and cell subsets isolated.

The CDR1 and CDR2 encoded by the germline V gene are ENHRY and SYGVKD. The CDR3 contains 11 residues, cysteine and phenylalanine counted. Only the CDR3 portion is preserved as DNA: 33 bases, with reading frame beginning at the first base. Synthesis of TCR cDNA relied on 5'RACE template switching, a step that introduced a universal primer site along with unique molecular identifiers. cDNA synthesis was primed from both the TCR alpha and TCR beta constant segments. Libraries were amplified in two PCR steps, with sample barcodes and sequencing adapters added in the second step. Libraries were sequenced on Illumina HiSeq 2500 (2x100 bp) or NovaSeq (2x150 bp). The original methods were these. Reads were demultiplexed and collapsed into UMI consensus sequences with MIGEC, and V(D)J alignment was performed with MiXCR. Vaccine-responding clonotypes were defined with edgeR using replicate PBMC samples, requiring FDR below 0.01 and a log2 fold change above 5 up to day 15. CD4 or CD8 identity was assigned to each bulk clonotype according to whether the clonotype was present at higher abundance in the sequenced CD4 repertoire or the sequenced CD8 repertoire. Clones were called with MiXCR by TCRdb after fastp trimmed the public reads at Q25, and only in-frame beta chains were retained. Every CDR3 protein is listed once, alongside the most common genes and DNA of its rows. These V and J calls derive from TCRdb rather than the authors' analysis. Within this sample are around 530,000 distinct CDR3 sequences, with around a sixth of them counted one time only. Approximately 15% of the sample rests with the top ten.

What the study reported, not specific to this receptor: After the booster, most of the clones that had expanded following primary vaccination were detected again (roughly 96% of CD4 and around nine tenths of CD8), which suggests that memory was broadly maintained. Only a couple of donors were included in the study, so the extent to which the findings can be generalized is limited. Computational filtering was needed because FACS-sorted repertoires could contain abundant contaminating clonotypes from the bulk population. A small fraction of clonotypes appeared in both the CD4 and CD8 compartments, likely as a result of convergent recombination. The secondary T-cell response was weaker than the primary response but faster, peaking on day 5 instead of day 15.

The label giving this sample's treatment or condition can be read as: live attenuated yellow fever vaccine strain. At each blood-draw timepoint, two biological replicates of bulk PBMCs were collected. PBMCs were isolated from peripheral blood using a standard Ficoll-Paque protocol. TriZol was used to extract RNA from bulk PBMCs, from CD4 and CD8 fractions, and from dextramer-positive and dextramer-negative fractions. This clonotype has more than one count but fewer than ten. This receptor's antigen is unknown. At one boundary the junction diverges from the germline segment, which might be a read error.

Here the sequenced sample was PBMCs, taken around 5 days after the first yellow fever vaccination. The sequence came from a man aged 18 to 35 who received the YFV17D yellow fever vaccine. The rearrangement combines TRBV10-3 with TRBJ2-5, with the D gene not clear enough to name. The CDR3 protein: CAISWQGTQYF. The DNA sequence is given as TGTGCCATCAGTTGGCAAGGGACCCAGTACTTC.